The source of this T cell receptor beta chain is a study of cytomegalovirus exposure and HLA in healthy donors. Across the whole study: A prior analysis found roughly 100 million unique TCR beta sequences from about 179 million T cells. Study-wide results and limits: In a later analysis, compared with equally common non-associated chains, HLA-associated beta chains were more expanded.

This clone was counted a few times. Its antigen is unidentified. The germline V gene has CDR1 SGHNT and CDR2 YENEEA. V was clipped by 3 bases and J by 9 bases, with 11 bases between them. The CDR3 is 12 residues long. PCR amplification relied on 60 Vbeta primers (plus 13 Jbeta primers). Sequencing was performed with immunoSEQ multiplex PCR; in TCRdb, only in-frame clones are kept and a portion is missing. The table shows more than 35,000 clones, with around 53% occurring only once. The sequenced sample consisted of PBMCs. The TCR was taken from a middle-aged woman in good health and CMV-seropositive. The chain couples TRBV11-3 to TRBJ1-1; D possibly corresponds to TRBD1 (5 bases). The CDR3 DNA reads TGTGCCAGCAGCTTGGGGGGGACGCAAGCTTTCTTT. This encodes CASSLGGTQAFF.